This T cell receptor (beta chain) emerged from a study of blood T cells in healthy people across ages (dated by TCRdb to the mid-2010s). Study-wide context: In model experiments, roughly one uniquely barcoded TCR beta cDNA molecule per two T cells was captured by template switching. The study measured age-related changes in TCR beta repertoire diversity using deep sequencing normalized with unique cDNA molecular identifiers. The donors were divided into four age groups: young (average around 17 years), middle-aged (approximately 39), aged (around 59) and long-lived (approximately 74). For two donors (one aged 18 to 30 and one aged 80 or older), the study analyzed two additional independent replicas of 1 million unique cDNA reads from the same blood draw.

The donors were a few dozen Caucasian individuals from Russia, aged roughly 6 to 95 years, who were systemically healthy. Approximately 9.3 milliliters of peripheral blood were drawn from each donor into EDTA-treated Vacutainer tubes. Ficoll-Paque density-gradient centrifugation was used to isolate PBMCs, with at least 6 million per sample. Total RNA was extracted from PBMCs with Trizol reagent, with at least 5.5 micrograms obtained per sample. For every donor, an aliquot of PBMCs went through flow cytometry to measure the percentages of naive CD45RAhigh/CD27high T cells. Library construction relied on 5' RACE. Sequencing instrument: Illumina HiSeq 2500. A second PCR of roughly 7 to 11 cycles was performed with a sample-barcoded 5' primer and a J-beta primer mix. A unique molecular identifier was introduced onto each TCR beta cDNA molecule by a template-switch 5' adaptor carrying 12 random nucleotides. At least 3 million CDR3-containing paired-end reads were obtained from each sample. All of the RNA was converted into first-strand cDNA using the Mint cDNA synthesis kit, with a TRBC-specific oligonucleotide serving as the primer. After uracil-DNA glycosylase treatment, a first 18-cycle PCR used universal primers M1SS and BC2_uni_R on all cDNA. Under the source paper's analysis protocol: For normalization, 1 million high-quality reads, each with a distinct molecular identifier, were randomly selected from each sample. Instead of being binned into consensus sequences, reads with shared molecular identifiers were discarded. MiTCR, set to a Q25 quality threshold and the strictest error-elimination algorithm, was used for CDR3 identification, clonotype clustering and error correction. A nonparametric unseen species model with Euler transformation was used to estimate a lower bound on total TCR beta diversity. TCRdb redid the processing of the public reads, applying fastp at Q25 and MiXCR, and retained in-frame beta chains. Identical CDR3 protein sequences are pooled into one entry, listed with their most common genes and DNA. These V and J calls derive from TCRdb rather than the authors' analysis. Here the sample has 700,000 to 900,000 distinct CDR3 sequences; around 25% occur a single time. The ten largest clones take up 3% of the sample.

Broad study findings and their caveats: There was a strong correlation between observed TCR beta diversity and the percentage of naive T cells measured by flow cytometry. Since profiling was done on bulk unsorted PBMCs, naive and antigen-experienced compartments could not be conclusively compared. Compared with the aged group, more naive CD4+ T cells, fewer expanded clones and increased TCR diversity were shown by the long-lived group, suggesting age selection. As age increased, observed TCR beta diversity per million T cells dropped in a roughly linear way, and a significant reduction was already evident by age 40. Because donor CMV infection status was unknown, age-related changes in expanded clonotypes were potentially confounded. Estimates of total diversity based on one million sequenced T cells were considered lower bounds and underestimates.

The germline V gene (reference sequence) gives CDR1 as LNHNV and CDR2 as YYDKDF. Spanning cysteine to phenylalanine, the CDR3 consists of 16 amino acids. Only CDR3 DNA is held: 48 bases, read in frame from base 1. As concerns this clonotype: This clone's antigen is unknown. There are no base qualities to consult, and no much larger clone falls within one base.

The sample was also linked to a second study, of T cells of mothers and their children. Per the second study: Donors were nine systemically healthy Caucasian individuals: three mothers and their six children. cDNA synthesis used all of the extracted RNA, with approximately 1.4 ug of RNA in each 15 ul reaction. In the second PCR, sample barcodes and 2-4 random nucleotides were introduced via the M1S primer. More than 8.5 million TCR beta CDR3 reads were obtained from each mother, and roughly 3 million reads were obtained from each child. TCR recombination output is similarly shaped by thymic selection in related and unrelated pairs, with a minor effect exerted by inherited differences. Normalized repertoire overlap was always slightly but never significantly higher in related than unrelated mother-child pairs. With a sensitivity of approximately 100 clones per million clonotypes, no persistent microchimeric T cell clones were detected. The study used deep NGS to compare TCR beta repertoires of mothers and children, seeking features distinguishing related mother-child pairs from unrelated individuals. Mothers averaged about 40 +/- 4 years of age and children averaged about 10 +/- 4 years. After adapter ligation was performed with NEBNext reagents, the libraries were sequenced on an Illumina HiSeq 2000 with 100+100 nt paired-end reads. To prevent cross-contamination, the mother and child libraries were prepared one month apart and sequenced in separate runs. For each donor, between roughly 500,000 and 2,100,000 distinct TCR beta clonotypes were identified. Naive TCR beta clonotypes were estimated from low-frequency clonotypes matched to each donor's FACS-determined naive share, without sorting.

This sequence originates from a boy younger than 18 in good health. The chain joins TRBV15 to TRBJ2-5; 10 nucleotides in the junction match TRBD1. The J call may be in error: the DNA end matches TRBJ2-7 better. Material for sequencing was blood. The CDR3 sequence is CATSTRKTGGSYEQYF. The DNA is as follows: TGTGCCACCAGCACGCGAAAGACAGGGGGCAGCTACGAGCAGTACTTC.